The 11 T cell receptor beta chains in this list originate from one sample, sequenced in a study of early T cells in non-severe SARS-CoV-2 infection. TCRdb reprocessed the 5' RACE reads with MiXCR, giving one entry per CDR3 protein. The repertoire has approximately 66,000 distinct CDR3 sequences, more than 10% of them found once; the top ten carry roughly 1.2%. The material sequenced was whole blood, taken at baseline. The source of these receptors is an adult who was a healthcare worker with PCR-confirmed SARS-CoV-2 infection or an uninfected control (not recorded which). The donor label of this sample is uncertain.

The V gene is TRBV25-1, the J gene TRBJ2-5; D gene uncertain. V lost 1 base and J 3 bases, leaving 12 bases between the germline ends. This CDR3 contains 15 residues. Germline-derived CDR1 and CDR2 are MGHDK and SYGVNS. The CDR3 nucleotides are TGTGCCAGCAGTGAATCTCTGTTAGGAAAAGAGACCCAGTACTTC. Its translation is CASSESLLGKETQYF.

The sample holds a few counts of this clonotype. CDR3 in amino acids: CASSLGFVDSNYGYTF. The DNA for the CDR3 is TGCGCCAGCAGCTTGGGGTTCGTTGACTCTAACTATGGCTACACCTTC. The genes are TRBV5-1 and TRBJ1-2; D unresolved. The CDR3 extends over 16 amino acids. Between the trimmed V and J ends, which lost 0 bases and 0 bases, there was a span of 12 bases. Germline loops: CDR1 SGHRS, CDR2 YFSETQ.

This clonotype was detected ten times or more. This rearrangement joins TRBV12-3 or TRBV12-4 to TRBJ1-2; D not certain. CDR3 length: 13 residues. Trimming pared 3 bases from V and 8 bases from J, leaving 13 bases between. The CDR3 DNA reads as TGTGCCAGCAGTTTCGAGCGGGGTTCCGGCTACACCTTC. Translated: CASSFERGSGYTF.

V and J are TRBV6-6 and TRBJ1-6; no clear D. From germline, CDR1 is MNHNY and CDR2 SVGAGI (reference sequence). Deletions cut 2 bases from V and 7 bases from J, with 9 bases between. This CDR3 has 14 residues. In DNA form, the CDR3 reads TGTGCCAGCAGTTACGCCGAGGAGAATTCACCCCTCCACTTT. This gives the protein CASSYAEENSPLHF.

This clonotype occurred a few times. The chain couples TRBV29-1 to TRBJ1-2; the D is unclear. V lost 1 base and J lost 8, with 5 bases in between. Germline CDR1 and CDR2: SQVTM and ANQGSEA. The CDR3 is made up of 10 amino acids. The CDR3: CSVEGRGYTF. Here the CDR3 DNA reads TGCAGCGTTGAAGGACGGGGCTACACCTTC.

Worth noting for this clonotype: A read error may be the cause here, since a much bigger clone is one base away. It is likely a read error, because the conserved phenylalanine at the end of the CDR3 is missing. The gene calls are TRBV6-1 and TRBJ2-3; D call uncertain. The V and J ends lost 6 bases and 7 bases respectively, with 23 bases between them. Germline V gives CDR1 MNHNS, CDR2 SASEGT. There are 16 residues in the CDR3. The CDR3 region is CASSLKAAIFANTQYL. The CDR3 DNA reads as TGTGCCAGCAGCCTAAAGGCTGCAATCTTTGCGAATACGCAGTATTTA.

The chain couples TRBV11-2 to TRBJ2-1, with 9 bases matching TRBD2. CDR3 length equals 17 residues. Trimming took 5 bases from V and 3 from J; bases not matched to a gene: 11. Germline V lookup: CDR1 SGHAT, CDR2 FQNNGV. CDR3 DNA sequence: TGTGCCAGCAGCCCAAGAAGAGCGGGGGGCCTCTACAATGAGCAGTTCTTC. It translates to CASSPRRAGGLYNEQFF.

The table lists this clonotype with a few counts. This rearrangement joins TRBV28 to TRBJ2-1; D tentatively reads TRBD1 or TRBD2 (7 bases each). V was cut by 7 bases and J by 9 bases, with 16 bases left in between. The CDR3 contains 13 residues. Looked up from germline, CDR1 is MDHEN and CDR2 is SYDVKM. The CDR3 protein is CASTKQGRGEQFF. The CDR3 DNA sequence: TGTGCCAGCACTAAACAGGGGAGGGGTGAGCAGTTCTTC.

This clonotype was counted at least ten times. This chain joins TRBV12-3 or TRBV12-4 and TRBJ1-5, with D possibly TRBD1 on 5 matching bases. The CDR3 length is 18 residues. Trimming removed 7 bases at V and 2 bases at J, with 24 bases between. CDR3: CASTVAGLEGIGNQPQHF. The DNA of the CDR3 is TGTGCCAGCACGGTCGCAGGGCTGGAGGGTATTGGCAATCAGCCCCAGCATTTT.

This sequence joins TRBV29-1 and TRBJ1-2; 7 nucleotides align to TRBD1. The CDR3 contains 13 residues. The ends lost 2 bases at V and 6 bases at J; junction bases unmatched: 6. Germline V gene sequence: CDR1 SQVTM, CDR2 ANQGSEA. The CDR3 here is CSVERQGSHGYTF. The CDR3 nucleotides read TGCAGCGTTGAAAGACAGGGATCCCATGGCTACACCTTC.

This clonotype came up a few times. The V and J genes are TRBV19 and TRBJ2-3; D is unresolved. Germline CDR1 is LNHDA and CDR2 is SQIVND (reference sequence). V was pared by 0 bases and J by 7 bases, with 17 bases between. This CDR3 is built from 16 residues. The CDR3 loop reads CASSIEQPGARNTQYF. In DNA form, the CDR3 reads TGTGCCAGTAGTATAGAACAGCCGGGCGCCAGGAATACGCAGTATTTT.